Described below is a single TCR beta chain sequence and its context. CDR3 length: 15 amino acids. Per the germline V gene, CDR1 is DFQATT and CDR2 is SNEGSKA (reference sequence). Primed by a sample-barcoded 5' primer and a J-beta primer mix, a second PCR proceeded for about 7 to 11 cycles. TCRdb used MiXCR to reprocess the 5' RACE reads, holding one entry per CDR3 protein. Of fewer than 800,000 distinct CDR3 sequences in the sample, about 32% were seen once. This record belongs to a study of blood T cells in healthy people across ages. Background on the study: Researchers report that template switching captured about one barcoded beta molecule per two T cells.

Individuals who donated were healthy Caucasians from Russia aged roughly 6 to 90. This chain links TRBV20-1 with TRBJ2-1, with TRBD2 matching over 10 bases. Sequenced material: blood. This clonotype was sampled from a woman older than 75 in good health. Here the CDR3 DNA reads TGCAGCACTGTTGTCGGGACTAGCGCACAAGGGACCCAGTTCTTC. Its protein is CSTVVGTSAQGTQFF.